This TCR beta chain was captured by sequencing in a study of CD4 T cells in relation to SARS-CoV-2 and coronaviruses. Study summary: After roughly eleven days of antigen culture, PBMC TCR beta CDR3s were sequenced. The negative reference was HIV-1 Nef peptide pool or peptide-free culture. Shared crossreactive spike epitopes were mapped to their HLA restriction.

As to this clone: Its antigen is not identified.

Germline V gene sequence: CDR1 SGHTA, CDR2 FQGNSA. CDR3 size: 16 residues. Deletions cut 1 base from V and 5 bases from J, with 17 bases between. Produced via immunoSEQ multiplex PCR; TCRdb's table is partial and in-frame only. The sample shows some 29,000 clones, 76% of them seen only once. Study outcomes and limitations: Samples before the pandemic and after infection were not matched within any donor.

Unexposed donor CD4+ T cells date from 2011-2018, before the COVID-19 pandemic. Isolation of CD4+ T cells took place after less than twelve days in culture. The chain links TRBV7-2 to TRBJ2-5, with D perhaps TRBD1 or TRBD2 (6 bases each). Source material: CD4+ T cells from PBMCs, cultured in vitro. The receptor was derived from a human donor in good health. The DNA for the CDR3 is TGTGCCAGCAGCTTAGTTTCTTCGGGGGCAGGGGAGACCCAGTACTTC. This sequence encodes CASSLVSSGAGETQYF.